Listed below are T cell receptor beta chains from one sample, sequenced in a study of blood T cell repertoires in COVID-19. Produced via immunoSEQ multiplex PCR; TCRdb's table is partial and in-frame only. Of about 200,000 clones detected, roughly nine tenths appear once; the ten largest clones hold 1.9%. Sequencing was carried out using peripheral blood. These TCRs come from a middle-aged man with active or convalescent COVID-19. Each CDR3 is given with its conserved first and last residue. The D gene is left open where the match is weak. Clone size, where shown, is once, few, many, or a class for clones that have expanded.

j_call clone_size d_call v_call cdr3_nt cdr3_aa
TRBJ2-3 . TRBD2 TRBV6-6 TGTGCCAGCAGTTACCGGCGGGGGGGCACAGATACGCAGTATTTT CASSYRRGGTDTQYF
TRBJ1-1 once . TRBV4-1 TGCGCCAGCAGCCCCGACCGGGTTTACACTGAAGCTTTCTTT CASSPDRVYTEAFF
TRBJ2-1 . TRBD2 TRBV5-4 TGTGCCAGCAGCTTGGGTGGGGGAGGGGATGAGCAGTTCTTC CASSLGGGGDEQFF
TRBJ1-5 . . TRBV7-2 TGTGCCAGCAGCATAGACAGACCCTTGGGCAATCAGCCCCAGCATTTT CASSIDRPLGNQPQHF
TRBJ1-4 . . TRBV19 TGTGCCAGTAAAGGGCAGGACATTGCAACTAATGAAAAACTGTTTTTT CASKGQDIATNEKLFF
TRBJ2-7 once TRBD2 TRBV19 TGTGCCAGTAGGGAGAGGACTAGCGGGCTCTACGAGCAGTACTTC CASRERTSGLYEQYF
TRBJ1-6 once TRBD1 TRBV9 TGTGCCAGCAGCGCAACAGGGGAAGGGACCCTCCACTTT CASSATGEGTLHF
TRBJ2-1 few TRBD2 TRBV28 TGTGCCAGCAGTCCTCTGACTAGCGGCCCGTACAATGAGCAGTTCTTC CASSPLTSGPYNEQFF
TRBJ2-7 . . TRBV27 TGTGCCAGCAGTTTAAAGGGGCAGACCTACGAGCAGTACTTC CASSLKGQTYEQYF
TRBJ2-6 . TRBD1 TRBV29-1 TGCAGCGTTGCAGGGGGCACTGGGGCCAACGTCCTGACTTTC CSVAGGTGANVLTF
TRBJ2-3 . TRBD1 TRBV28 TGTGCCAGCAGTCCTCCATACAGGGGGCTTCGCACAGATACGCAGTATTTT CASSPPYRGLRTDTQYF
TRBJ1-1 . TRBD1 TRBV6-1 TGTGCCAGCAGTGAATCCCGACAGGGCTACACTGAAGCTTTCTTT CASSESRQGYTEAFF
TRBJ2-1 . . TRBV5-4 TGTGCCAGCAGCTTGTCCGGGGGGCCCAACAATGAGCAGTTCTTC CASSLSGGPNNEQFF
TRBJ1-2 . TRBD1 TRBV19 TGTGCCAGTAGACTAATTCGGACAGGGATGTACTATGGCTACACCTTC CASRLIRTGMYYGYTF
TRBJ2-7 . TRBD1 TRBV10-2 TGCGCCAGCAGTTTAAAGCAGGGGGCGCTTTACGAGCAGTACTTC CASSLKQGALYEQYF
TRBJ2-3 . . TRBV5-1 TGCGCCAGCAGCACGGCCGGGGCAGATACGCAGTATTTT CASSTAGADTQYF
TRBJ1-1 once TRBD1 TRBV19 TGTGCCAGTAGGACAGGGTTCGGCACTGAAGCTTTCTTT CASRTGFGTEAFF
TRBJ2-5 . . TRBV5-4 TGTGCCAGCAGCTCGGGGGAAAAGCAAGAGACCCAGTACTTC CASSSGEKQETQYF
TRBJ1-2 . . TRBV28 TGTGCCAGCAGTTCAGGATATGGCTACACCTTC CASSSGYGYTF
TRBJ2-5 once TRBD1 TRBV28 TGTGCCAGCAGTCCCCTTGGGACAGCGAAGACCCAGTACTTC CASSPLGTAKTQYF
TRBJ1-6 . . TRBV16 TGTGCCAGCAGCCCAGGCAGGGTAGACGCGGCTTCACCCCTCCACTTT CASSPGRVDAASPLHF
TRBJ2-1 . TRBD2 TRBV3-1/TRBV3-2 TGTGCCAGCAGTCGTACTAGCGGGAGGGACAATGAGCAGTTCTTC CASSRTSGRDNEQFF
TRBJ1-2 . TRBD1 TRBV7-9 TGTGCCAGCAGCCAGCCCGGACAGGGACATGGCTACACCTTC CASSQPGQGHGYTF
TRBJ1-1 . TRBD1 TRBV19 TGTGCCAGTAAGCGCGGACAGGGGTTTGAAGCTTTCTTT CASKRGQGFEAFF
TRBJ2-1 . . TRBV28 TGTGCCAGCAGTTTCGAGGAATTCACGGAGCAGTTCTTC CASSFEEFTEQFF
TRBJ2-5 . . TRBV3-1/TRBV3-2 TGTGCCAGCAGCCAAGGGCGGAGGGGAGAGACCCAGTACTTC CASSQGRRGETQYF
TRBJ2-3 few . TRBV6-5 TGTGCCAGCAGTAATCGACACAGCACAGATACGCAGTATTTT CASSNRHSTDTQYF
TRBJ2-7 . TRBD2 TRBV7-9 TGTGCCAGCAGCCCAAGGACTAGTCCTAGGGACTTC CASSPRTSPRDF
TRBJ2-7 . . TRBV11-3 TGTGCCAGCAGCCTAACAGACTCCTACGAGCAGTACTTC CASSLTDSYEQYF
TRBJ2-7 . TRBD2 TRBV9 TGTGCCAGCAGCGTAGCGGCTAGCGGGGGGGTCTACGAGCAGTACTTC CASSVAASGGVYEQYF
TRBJ1-2 . . TRBV10-3 TGTGCCATCAGTGACTTCGGCAGGAACGCAAACTATGGCTACACCTTC CAISDFGRNANYGYTF
TRBJ1-1 . . TRBV5-5 TGTGCCAGCAGCTTGGCGGGTCCCAACACTGAAGCTTTCTTT CASSLAGPNTEAFF
TRBJ2-3 . TRBD2 TRBV19 TGTGCCAGTGCTAGCGGGGATAGCACAGATACGCAGTATTTT CASASGDSTDTQYF
TRBJ2-5 . TRBD1 TRBV9 TGTGCCAGCAGCGCTTCGACAGGGGGAGAGACCCAGTACTTC CASSASTGGETQYF
TRBJ2-5 . TRBD2 TRBV24-1 TGTGCCACCAGTGAGTCGGGACTAGCGGGAGGCGAGACCCAGTACTTC CATSESGLAGGETQYF
TRBJ1-2 . . TRBV7-8 TGTGCCAGCAGCCCCCCCCCTCCTCATGGCTACACCTTC CASSPPPPHGYTF
TRBJ2-3 . TRBD2 TRBV5-1 TGCGCCAGCAGCTTGGCCCCAGCGGGGTCCCCCAGTACGCAGTATTTT CASSLAPAGSPSTQYF
TRBJ2-2 . TRBD1 TRBV11-1 TGTGCCAGCAGCTCTCGGACAGGGGGGACCGGGGAGCTGTTTTTT CASSSRTGGTGELFF
TRBJ1-3 . . TRBV29-1 TGCAGCGCTTACGTGGGACTGCCCTCTGGAAACACCATATATTTT CSAYVGLPSGNTIYF
TRBJ1-3 . . TRBV20-1 TGCAGTGCGCGGACACTAAACACCATATATTTT CSARTLNTIYF
TRBJ2-7 . TRBD2 TRBV14 TGTGCCAGCAGCCAAGAAATGGGGCGGGAGGGCCTGTCCGAGCAGTACTTC CASSQEMGREGLSEQYF
TRBJ2-1 . . TRBV6-5 TGTGCCAGCAGTTACTTCCCTGACAATGAGCAGTTCTTC CASSYFPDNEQFF
TRBJ2-7 once TRBD1 TRBV5-1 TGCGCCAGCAGCCAGGACAGGGTCGTCTCCGAGCAGTACTTC CASSQDRVVSEQYF
TRBJ1-1 . TRBD1 TRBV28 TGTGCCAGCAGTTCCGACAGGGCTGAAGCTTTCTTT CASSSDRAEAFF
TRBJ2-1 . . TRBV30 TGTGCCTGGGCCCTCTGGCGGGGAAGCTCCTACAATGAGCAGTTCTTC CAWALWRGSSYNEQFF
TRBJ2-2 . . TRBV5-1 TGCGCCAGCAGCTTGAGAGCGGGTACGACCGGGGAGCTGTTTTTT CASSLRAGTTGELFF
TRBJ1-5 . . TRBV7-9 TGTGCCAGCAGCTTAGGCGAAAATCAGCCCCAGCATTTT CASSLGENQPQHF
TRBJ2-1 few TRBD2 TRBV7-3 TGTGCCAGCAGCCTCATAAAATCCTCGGGGGGGCAGTTCTTC CASSLIKSSGGQFF
TRBJ1-5 . . TRBV18 TGTGCCAGCTCACCCGTTGGCGGGGGCTGGCAGCCCCAGCATTTT CASSPVGGGWQPQHF
TRBJ2-2 . . TRBV5-1 TGCGCCAGCAGCCAGGGAGGGGAGCTGTTTTTT CASSQGGELFF
TRBJ1-5 few TRBD1 TRBV2 TGTGCCAGCAGTGAATTTCGACAGGGGGCCGGGGGCAATCAGCCCCAGCATTTT CASSEFRQGAGGNQPQHF
TRBJ2-7 many . TRBV30 TGTGCCTGGAGTCCTAAAGGAGGAACCTGGACGTACGAGCAGTACTTC CAWSPKGGTWTYEQYF
TRBJ2-7 . TRBD1 TRBV30 TGTGCCTGGAGTGTACGCGACCTAACCGGGACAGGGGGTTACGAGCAGTACTTC CAWSVRDLTGTGGYEQYF
TRBJ1-3 . . TRBV9 TGTGCCAGCAGCCTCCAGGTGGGGAGGATTGGAAACACCATATATTTT CASSLQVGRIGNTIYF
TRBJ2-2 . . TRBV6-6 TGTGCCAGCACTAGGACAGCCTTGACTAACACCGGGGAGCTGTTTTTT CASTRTALTNTGELFF